This entry lists 9 T cell receptor beta chains sequenced from one sample in a study of T cells expressing NK-cell markers. No DNA is given; TCRdb re-called the 5' RACE reads and lists each CDR3 protein once. The listing records under 500,000 distinct CDR3 sequences. The specimen sequenced was blood T cells: a sorted CD56 or NKG2C T cell subset, CD4+ or CD8+ T cells, or bulk PBMC T cells (not recorded which). These receptors all come from a woman between 18 and 70 years old in good health.

The V and J genes are TRBV27 and TRBJ2-2; the TCRdb call, TRBD2, lacks DNA for checking. CDR3 size: 16 residues. The germline CDR1 and CDR2 sequences are MNHEY and SMNVEV (reference sequence). The CDR3 sequence is CASRQGLAGYTGELFF.

V and J are TRBV20-1 and TRBJ1-5; TCRdb's assignment of TRBD1 cannot be checked, as there is no DNA. The V gene's germline CDR1 is DFQATT and CDR2 SNEGSKA (reference sequence). The CDR3 length is 15 residues. CDR3 in amino acids: CSARSDRGSQQPQHF.

The rearrangement uses TRBV29-1 and TRBJ2-3; TCRdb calls TRBD1, which cannot be checked without DNA. This CDR3 is 12 amino acids long. Germline V gene lookup returns CDR1 SQVTM and CDR2 ANQGSEA. The CDR3 here is CSAPIAGGFEYF.

The chain links TRBV7-6 to TRBJ2-5; TCRdb outputs TRBD1, but without DNA this stays unchecked. Germline V gene data show CDR1 as SGHVS and CDR2 as FNYEAQ. This CDR3 has 15 residues. CDR3 loop: CASSQEGQVDETQYF.

The V and J genes are TRBV20-1 and TRBJ1-1; checking the TCRdb D call of TRBD1 is not possible without DNA. Germline CDR1 and CDR2: DFQATT and SNEGSKA (reference sequence). This CDR3 has 16 residues. CDR3 protein: CSARDRVRGGNTEAFF.

The chain recombines TRBV7-2 with TRBJ2-7; TCRdb returns TRBD2, unconfirmable since there is no DNA. The germline V gene encodes CDR1 SGHTA and CDR2 FQGNSA. The CDR3 is 14 amino acids. The CDR3 loop is CASSLAGGLYEQYF. Combining the CDR3 with reference TRBV7-2 and TRBJ2-7 gives the whole variable domain GAGVSQSPSNKVTEKGKDVELRCDPISGHTALYWYRQSLGQGLEFLIYFQGNSAPDKSGLPSDRFSAERTGGSVSTLTIQRTQQEDSAVYLCASSLAGGLYEQYFGPGTRLTVT.

The chain uses TRBV27 and TRBJ1-5. The V gene's germline CDR1 is MNHEY and CDR2 SMNVEV (reference sequence). CDR3 length: 15 residues. CDR3 region: CASSFVGYSNQPQHF.

The chain has TRBV6-5 and TRBJ2-7; TCRdb reports TRBD1, a call that lacks DNA to check it against. Looked up from germline, CDR1 is MNHEY and CDR2 is SVGAGI. This CDR3 comprises 14 residues. CDR3: CASRLGQGAYEQYF.

V usage is TRBV24-1 and J usage is TRBJ2-2. This CDR3 comprises 13 residues. Germline lookup yields CDR1 KGHDR and CDR2 SFDVKD. The CDR3 is CATSELYTGELFF.